A selection of T cell receptor beta chains follows, all from one sample in a study of identifying expanded T cells in peripheral blood. Sequencing used immunoSEQ multiplex PCR; TCRdb keeps in-frame clones, though not all of them. The sample consists of some 95,000 clones, about 86% of them appearing once. Specimen: blood. These receptors originate from a person between 18 and 70 years old in good health. The conserved cysteine and the conserved F or W are not part of the CDR3 here. Fields, in order: J gene, V gene, CDR3 protein.

j_gene: TRBJ2-5
v_gene: TRBV11-2
CDR3aa: ASSRTSGGALGETQY

j_gene: TRBJ2-7
v_gene: TRBV18
CDR3aa: ASSPPANSYEQY

j_gene: TRBJ1-6
v_gene: TRBV25-1
CDR3aa: ASSAPGRGPLH

j_gene: TRBJ2-6
v_gene: TRBV27
CDR3aa: ASSPGANVLT

j_gene: TRBJ2-3
v_gene: TRBV7-6
CDR3aa: ASSPGEGGTDTQY

j_gene: TRBJ2-7
v_gene: TRBV6-6
CDR3aa: ASSPGPGRRYEQY

j_gene: TRBJ1-2
v_gene: TRBV6-5
CDR3aa: ASGRQGGYGYT

j_gene: TRBJ2-7
v_gene: TRBV7-8
CDR3aa: ASSFGAGFWSEQY

j_gene: TRBJ1-5
v_gene: TRBV30
CDR3aa: AWSVRGTGIVQPQH

j_gene: TRBJ2-3
v_gene: TRBV30
CDR3aa: AWTGGTDTQY